The rows below give T cell receptor beta chains drawn from one sample of a study of vaccination effects on CD4 cells after COVID-19. The method was immunoSEQ multiplex PCR; TCRdb's version includes in-frame clones alone and lacks a portion of them. The sample holds 20,000 to 25,000 clones, 68% seen once. Their target antigens are unknown. This specimen was CD4+ T cells from PBMCs cultured with HCoV-NL63 spike peptides, taken before COVID-19 vaccination. Source of these receptors: a human donor who received a COVID-19 vaccine. CDR3s include the opening cysteine and the closing phenylalanine or tryptophan. Fields, in order: clone size, V gene, J gene, CDR3 protein. Not every row has a clone size; where given, it reads once, few, many or a size class.

size: few
V: TRBV7-2
J: TRBJ2-7
CDR3: CASSSSGYEQYF

size: .
V: TRBV27
J: TRBJ1-3
CDR3: CASSLRGLASGNTIYF

size: .
V: TRBV29-1
J: TRBJ1-5
CDR3: CSVLVDGTPSSNQPQHF

size: few
V: TRBV3-1/TRBV3-2
J: TRBJ1-4
CDR3: CASSQALPGQGDEKLFF

size: few
V: TRBV10-3
J: TRBJ2-2
CDR3: CAIRMTGADTGELFF

size: .
V: TRBV5-4
J: TRBJ2-7
CDR3: CASSLHAGGYEQYF

size: few
V: TRBV5-4
J: TRBJ2-1
CDR3: CASSPTGTGIHEQFF

size: once
V: TRBV3-1/TRBV3-2
J: TRBJ2-2
CDR3: CASSQDSGQGDGELFF

size: .
V: TRBV2
J: TRBJ2-3
CDR3: CASSELAGGAGTQYF

size: .
V: TRBV7-8
J: TRBJ1-2
CDR3: CASTQGANRIDGYTF

size: .
V: TRBV19
J: TRBJ1-2
CDR3: CASSLSEGYGYTF

size: few
V: TRBV27
J: TRBJ1-5
CDR3: CASSSRPVSYSNQPQHF

size: .
V: TRBV29-1
J: TRBJ2-7
CDR3: CSVVGRLSYEQYF

size: .
V: TRBV28
J: TRBJ2-5
CDR3: CASSLSGQGAQETQYF

size: few
V: TRBV10-1
J: TRBJ1-2
CDR3: CASSADTFGYTF

size: .
V: TRBV11-1
J: TRBJ1-1
CDR3: CASSPALTGDTEAFF